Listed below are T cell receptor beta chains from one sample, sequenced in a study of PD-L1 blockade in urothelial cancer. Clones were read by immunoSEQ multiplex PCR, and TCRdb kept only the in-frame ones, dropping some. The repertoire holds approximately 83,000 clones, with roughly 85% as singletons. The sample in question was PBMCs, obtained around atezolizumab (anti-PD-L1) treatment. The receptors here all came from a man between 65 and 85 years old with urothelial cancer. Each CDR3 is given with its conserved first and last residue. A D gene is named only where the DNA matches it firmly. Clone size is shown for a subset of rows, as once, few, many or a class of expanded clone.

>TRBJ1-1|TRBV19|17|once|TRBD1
TGTGCCAGTAGTATAGGTTCTTGGACAGGGCCGAACACTGAAGCTTTCTTT
CASSIGSWTGPNTEAFF
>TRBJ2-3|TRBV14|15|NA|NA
TGTGCCAGCAGCCAAGACAGGGTACGGTCAGATACGCAGTATTTT
CASSQDRVRSDTQYF
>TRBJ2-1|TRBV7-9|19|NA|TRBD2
TGTGCCAGCAGCACCCGACTAGCGGGGCCTCTTAGCTCCTACAATGAGCAGTTCTTC
CASSTRLAGPLSSYNEQFF
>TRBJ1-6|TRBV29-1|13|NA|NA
TGCAGCGTTGAAGTGGAGGGTGGTTCACCCCTCCACTTT
CSVEVEGGSPLHF
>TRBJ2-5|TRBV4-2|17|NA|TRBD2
TGTGCCAGCAGCCAGGCCCTGACTAGCGGGGGGGCAGAGACCCAGTACTTC
CASSQALTSGGAETQYF
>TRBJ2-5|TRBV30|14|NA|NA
TGTGCCTGGAATGGACGGGGATGGGGTGAGACCCAGTACTTC
CAWNGRGWGETQYF
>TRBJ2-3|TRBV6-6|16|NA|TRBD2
TGTGCCAGCAGTTCTTGGACTAGCGGGAGCACAGATACGCAGTATTTT
CASSSWTSGSTDTQYF
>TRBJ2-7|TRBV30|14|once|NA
TGTGCCTGGAGTGTAGGTGGCAGGGATTACGAGCAGTACTTC
CAWSVGGRDYEQYF
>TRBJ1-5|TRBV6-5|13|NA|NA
TGTGCCATCAGGCCCCCGGGCAATCAGCCCCAGCATTTT
CAIRPPGNQPQHF
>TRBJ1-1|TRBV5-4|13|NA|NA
TGTGCCAGCAGCTTGGGGGGGCAGGTTGGGGCTTTCTTT
CASSLGGQVGAFF
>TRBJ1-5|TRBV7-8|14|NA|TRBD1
TGTGCCAGCAGCCTGGACAGGGCCTCGGGAGCCCAGCATTTT
CASSLDRASGAQHF
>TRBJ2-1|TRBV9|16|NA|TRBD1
TGTGCCAGCAGCGGGGGGACAGCCAGCTCCTACAATGAGCAGTTCTTC
CASSGGTASSYNEQFF
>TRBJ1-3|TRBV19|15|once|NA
TGTGCCAGTAGCCCCCCCGGAGGGTTCGGAAACACCATATATTTT
CASSPPGGFGNTIYF
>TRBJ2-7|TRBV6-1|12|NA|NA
TGTGCCAGCAGCGTCGAGGGCTACGAGCAGTACTTC
CASSVEGYEQYF
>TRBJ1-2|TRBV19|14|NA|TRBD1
TGTGCCAGTAACCCCCGGACAGGAACTGATGGCTACACCTTC
CASNPRTGTDGYTF
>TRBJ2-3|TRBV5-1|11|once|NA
TGCGCCAGCAGCTCCCTGGATACGCAGTATTTT
CASSSLDTQYF
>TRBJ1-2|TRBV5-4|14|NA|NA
TGTGCCAGCAGCTTGGACGTGACTGACTATGGCTACACCTTC
CASSLDVTDYGYTF
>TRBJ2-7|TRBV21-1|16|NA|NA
TGTGCCAGCAGCAACGATAATAGCGTACTCACCTACGAGCAGTACTTC
CASSNDNSVLTYEQYF
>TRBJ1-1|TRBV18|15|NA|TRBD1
TGTGCCAGCTCCCCCGGGACAGGGTCGTACACTGAAGCTTTCTTT
CASSPGTGSYTEAFF
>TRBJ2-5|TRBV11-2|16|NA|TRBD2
TGTGCCAGCAGCTTATTGGTAGCGGGGGGACAAGAGACCCAGTACTTC
CASSLLVAGGQETQYF
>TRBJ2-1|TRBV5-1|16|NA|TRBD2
TGCGCCAGCAGCTTGGAGGTAGCGGGGGGATACAATGAGCAGTTCTTC
CASSLEVAGGYNEQFF
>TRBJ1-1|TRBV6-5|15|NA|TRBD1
TGTGCCAGCAGTTTATCACAGGGGGCGCCTACTGAAGCTTTCTTT
CASSLSQGAPTEAFF
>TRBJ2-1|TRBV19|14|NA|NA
TGTGCCAGTAAAACAACTCAGGGATACAATGAGCAGTTCTTC
CASKTTQGYNEQFF
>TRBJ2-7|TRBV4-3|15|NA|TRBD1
TGCGCCAGCAGCCTAGAACCCGGGACAGGGGACGAGCAGTACTTC
CASSLEPGTGDEQYF
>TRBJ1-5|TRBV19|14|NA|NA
TGTGCCAGTAGTATTCGGGGAGGGGGTCAGCCCCAGCATTTT
CASSIRGGGQPQHF
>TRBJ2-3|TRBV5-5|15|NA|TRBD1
TGTGCCAGCAGCCCGACAGGGGGCGATCCAGATACGCAGTATTTT
CASSPTGGDPDTQYF
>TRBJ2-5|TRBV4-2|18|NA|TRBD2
TGTGCCAGCAGCCAGAGTCGAGGGGAGGAGGCCGCGGGGGGGGCCCAGTACTTC
CASSQSRGEEAAGGAQYF
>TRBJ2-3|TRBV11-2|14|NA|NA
TGTGCCAGCAGCAAGCCAGGGAGCACAGATACGCAGTATTTT
CASSKPGSTDTQYF
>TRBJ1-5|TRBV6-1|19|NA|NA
TGTGCCAGCAGTGAAGCGCTTCCCCCCCCCAGGGAAAAGGGTCAGCCCCAGCATTTT
CASSEALPPPREKGQPQHF
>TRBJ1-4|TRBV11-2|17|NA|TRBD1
TGTGCCAGCAGCTTGAGCGGTCGACAGGGTGGAAATGAAAAACTGTTTTTT
CASSLSGRQGGNEKLFF
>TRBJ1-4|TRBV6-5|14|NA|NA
TGTGCCAGCAGCCGGACTTGGGGGGGAGAAAAACTGTTTTTT
CASSRTWGGEKLFF
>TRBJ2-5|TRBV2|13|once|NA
TGTGCCAGCTGCCGGGAAGCTTTAGAGACCCAGTACTTC
CASCREALETQYF
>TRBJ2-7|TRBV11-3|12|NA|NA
TGTGCCAGCAGCTTATCTCCGGACGAGCAGTACTTC
CASSLSPDEQYF
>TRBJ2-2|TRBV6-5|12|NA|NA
TGTGCCAGCCACGGGAACACCGGGGAGCTGTTTTTT
CASHGNTGELFF
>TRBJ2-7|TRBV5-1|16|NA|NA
TGCGCCAGCAGCCCTGAGGAGGGGGCTTCTCCTTACGAGCAGTACTTC
CASSPEEGASPYEQYF
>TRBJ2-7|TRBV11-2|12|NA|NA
TGTGCCAGCAGTAGCGGAGCCTACGAGCAGTACTTC
CASSSGAYEQYF
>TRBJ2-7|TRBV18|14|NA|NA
TGTGCCAGCTCCCGGAACCAGGACAGCTACGAGCAGTACTTC
CASSRNQDSYEQYF
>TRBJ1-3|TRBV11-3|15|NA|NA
TGTGCCAGCAGCTTAACCCCCAGGGGAGAAAACACCATATATTTT
CASSLTPRGENTIYF
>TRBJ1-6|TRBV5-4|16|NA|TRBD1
TGTGCCAGCAGCTTGATAGGGGGCGCCTTGGGATCACCCCTCCACTTT
CASSLIGGALGSPLHF
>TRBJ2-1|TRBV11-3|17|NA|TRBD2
TGTGCCAGCAGCTGGGCTGGGACTAGCGGGAGGGCCGGTGAGCAGTTCTTC
CASSWAGTSGRAGEQFF
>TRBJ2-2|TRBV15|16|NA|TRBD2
TGTGCCACCAGTCCGACTAGCGGGGGGAACACCGGGGAGCTGTTTTTT
CATSPTSGGNTGELFF
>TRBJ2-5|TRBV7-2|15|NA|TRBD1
TGTGCCAGCAGCTTAATTCAGGGGGCCCTAGAGACCCAGTACTTC
CASSLIQGALETQYF
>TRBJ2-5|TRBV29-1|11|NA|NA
TGCAGCGTTCGAGTTTTGGAGACCCAGTACTTC
CSVRVLETQYF
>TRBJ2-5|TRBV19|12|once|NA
TGTGCCACCGCGACAGGAGGAGAGACCCAGTACTTC
CATATGGETQYF
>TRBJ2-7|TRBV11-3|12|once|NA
TGTGCCAGCAGCCCTGACACCTACGAGCAGTACTTC
CASSPDTYEQYF
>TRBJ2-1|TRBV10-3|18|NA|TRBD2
TGTGCCACTAACGGACTAGGGCGGGGTCTCAGCTCCTACAATGAGCAGTTCTTC
CATNGLGRGLSSYNEQFF
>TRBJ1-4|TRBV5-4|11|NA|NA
TGTGCCAGCAGCTTCGGTGAAAAACTGTTTTTT
CASSFGEKLFF
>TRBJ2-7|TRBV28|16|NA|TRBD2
TGTGCCAGCAGTTACATCCAGCGGGAGACGAGGAACGAGCAGTACTTC
CASSYIQRETRNEQYF
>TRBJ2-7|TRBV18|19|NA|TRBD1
TGTGCCAGCTCACCGTCGACCGGGACAGGGACATTGAGCTCCTACGAGCAGTACTTC
CASSPSTGTGTLSSYEQYF
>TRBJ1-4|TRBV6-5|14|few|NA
TGTGCCAGCAGTTACGGCGGGGTGGGGGAAAAACTGTTTTTT
CASSYGGVGEKLFF
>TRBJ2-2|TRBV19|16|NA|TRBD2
TGTGCCAGTAGTATCGGGCGGGAGGGCGGAACCGGGGAGCTGTTTTTT
CASSIGREGGTGELFF
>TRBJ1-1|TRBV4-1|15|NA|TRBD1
TGCGCCAGCAGCCAGGGACAGGGGGTGAACACTGAAGCTTTCTTT
CASSQGQGVNTEAFF
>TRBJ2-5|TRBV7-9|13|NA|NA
TGTGCCAGCAGCTTAGCGGGGCGGACGGACCAGTACTTC
CASSLAGRTDQYF
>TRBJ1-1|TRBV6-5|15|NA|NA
TGTGCCAGCAGCCGAAGTAGTCCTGCGGGGACTGAAGCTTTCTTT
CASSRSSPAGTEAFF
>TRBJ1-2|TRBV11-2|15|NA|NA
TGTGCCAGCAGCTTAGATTGGCCGACAATCTATGGCTACACCTTC
CASSLDWPTIYGYTF